This is a list of T cell receptor beta chains from one sample in a study of identical twins. TCRdb called the 5' RACE reads again in MiXCR, with one record for every CDR3 protein. The sample lists a few hundred thousand distinct CDR3 sequences, around 15% seen once, with 0.95% to 1% in the top ten. The sample also formed part of further work on yellow fever vaccine responses in identical twins.

The sequenced sample consisted of CD4+ T cells sorted from blood. These receptors originate from a woman between 18 and 30 years old in good health. CDR3s include the opening cysteine and the closing phenylalanine or tryptophan. A D gene is named only where the DNA matches it firmly. Some rows have no size entry. The others give once, few or many, or a class for an expanded clone.

clone_size	d_call	j_call	v_call	cdr3_nt	cdr3_aa
many	-	TRBJ1-1	TRBV10-3	TGTGCCATCAGGATGACAGGGAACACTGAAGCTTTCTTT	CAIRMTGNTEAFF
-	TRBD2	TRBJ2-7	TRBV7-9	TGTGCCAGCAGCTTACGACTAGCGGGGTTGGACGAGCAGTACTTC	CASSLRLAGLDEQYF
few	TRBD1	TRBJ2-1	TRBV5-1	TGCGCCAGCAGCTGGGAACCCCCGGGACAGTCCAATGAGCAGTTCTTC	CASSWEPPGQSNEQFF
-	-	TRBJ2-7	TRBV28	TGTGCCAGCAGTTACCTACAGGGTTCTAAGTACGAGCAGTACTTC	CASSYLQGSKYEQYF
-	-	TRBJ2-5	TRBV27	TGTGCCAGCAGTTTATCACGAGGGTGGGGTGAGACCCAGTACTTC	CASSLSRGWGETQYF
few	-	TRBJ2-1	TRBV20-1	TGCAGTGCTCGGACTAATTACAATGAGCAGTTCTTC	CSARTNYNEQFF
-	-	TRBJ2-5	TRBV7-6	TGTGCCAGCAGCTTATGGAGACCGACAGGCCAAGAGACCCAGTACTTC	CASSLWRPTGQETQYF
-	TRBD2	TRBJ2-1	TRBV10-1	TGCGCCACCTCTCCCACCGCCGGGACTAGCGGGAGGGCCCGAAATGAGCAGTTCTTC	CATSPTAGTSGRARNEQFF
-	-	TRBJ2-7	TRBV5-1	TGCGCCAGCAGCTTGGGGCATGGGGGGATCAACGAGCAGTACTTC	CASSLGHGGINEQYF
-	TRBD2	TRBJ2-7	TRBV4-3	TGCGCCAGCAGCCAAGTCGTGGGACTAGCGTTCTACGAGCAGTACTTC	CASSQVVGLAFYEQYF
few	-	TRBJ2-2	TRBV12-3/TRBV12-4	TGTGCCAGCAGTGGGTTCAAGGGAACCGGGGAGCTGTTTTTT	CASSGFKGTGELFF
-	-	TRBJ2-1	TRBV12-3/TRBV12-4	TGTGCCAGCAGTTTAGGGGGGGCCGGGTACAATGAGCAGTTCTTC	CASSLGGAGYNEQFF
few	-	TRBJ2-5	TRBV10-3	TGTGCCATCAGAGGGGAGGCCCAAGAGACCCAGTACTTC	CAIRGEAQETQYF
few	-	TRBJ2-3	TRBV10-3	TGTGCCATCTGGGCGGACGGGGGCGACTTAGGTACGCAGTATTTT	CAIWADGGDLGTQYF
few	TRBD2	TRBJ2-4	TRBV10-2	TGCGCCAGCAGTGATCCGGGGGGTTGGGACATTCAGTACTTC	CASSDPGGWDIQYF
few	-	TRBJ2-5	TRBV18	TGTGCCAGCTCACCACCAGAACAAGAGACCCAGTACTTC	CASSPPEQETQYF
few	TRBD2	TRBJ2-7	TRBV6-1	TGTGCCAGCAGACTCTCCGGGACTAGCTACTACGAGCAGTACTTC	CASRLSGTSYYEQYF
few	TRBD2	TRBJ2-1	TRBV4-3	TGCGCCAGCAGCCGCGTATCCGCTATGGCGGGAGGGACCTACAATGAGCAGTTCTTC	CASSRVSAMAGGTYNEQFF
-	TRBD2	TRBJ2-2	TRBV7-9	TGTGCCAGCAGCCCTAGCGGGAGCACCGGGGAGCTGTTTTTT	CASSPSGSTGELFF
many	-	TRBJ2-1	TRBV28	TGTGCGTCACAATCTGGTGGGGGAAGGATCAATGAGCAGTTCTTC	CASQSGGGRINEQFF
-	TRBD2	TRBJ2-3	TRBV7-9	TGTGCCAGCAGCTTAACGGGAGGAGGTGGAGATACGCAGTATTTT	CASSLTGGGGDTQYF
few	TRBD1	TRBJ2-3	TRBV12-3/TRBV12-4	TGTGCCAGCAGCCCCCCAGGGGGTACCCCCACAGATACGCAGTATTTT	CASSPPGGTPTDTQYF
few	-	TRBJ2-7	TRBV7-8	TGTGCCAGCAGCTTAGCGGGACGGGTGGGGTCCTACGAGCAGTACTTC	CASSLAGRVGSYEQYF
-	-	TRBJ2-1	TRBV5-1	TGCGCCAGCAGCTTGAACATACTAGTTGGGGCCTACAATGAGCAGTTCTTC	CASSLNILVGAYNEQFF
few	TRBD2	TRBJ2-7	TRBV28	TGTGCCAGCAGTTTAGCGGGAGGGAAAGCCTACGAGCAGTACTTC	CASSLAGGKAYEQYF
few	TRBD1	TRBJ1-6	TRBV20-1	TGCAGTGCCCAGGACAGGGGTGGCGCACCCCTCCACTTT	CSAQDRGGAPLHF
-	-	TRBJ2-5	TRBV29-1	TGCAGCGTTTCCCGCGGTGATGGAGTCGAAGAGACCCAGTACTTC	CSVSRGDGVEETQYF
many	-	TRBJ2-1	TRBV28	TGTGCCAGCAGCCCTAATAATTACTACAATGAGCAGTTCTTC	CASSPNNYYNEQFF
-	TRBD1	TRBJ2-7	TRBV2	TGTGCCAGCAGGAGGGACAGATACGGCGACTACGAGCAGTACTTC	CASRRDRYGDYEQYF
few	TRBD2	TRBJ2-2	TRBV30	TGTGCCTGGATCGGGGGGGCCCAATTTAACACCGGGGAGCTGTTTTTT	CAWIGGAQFNTGELFF
-	-	TRBJ1-4	TRBV7-9	TGTGCCAGCAGCTTAGGGCAGGGTACAAATGAAAAACTGTTTTTT	CASSLGQGTNEKLFF
few	-	TRBJ2-2	TRBV20-1	TGCAGTGCTAGAGATGTGGCTAGCCCTTCCGGGGAGCTGTTTTTT	CSARDVASPSGELFF
-	-	TRBJ2-2	TRBV11-3	TGTGCCAGCAGCTTTGTAGCCACCGGGGAGCTGTTTTTT	CASSFVATGELFF
-	-	TRBJ2-7	TRBV27	TGTGCCAGCAAACTAGACGTAGACAGGAGGGGCTACGAGCAGTACTTC	CASKLDVDRRGYEQYF
-	-	TRBJ2-2	TRBV6-2/TRBV6-3	TGTGCCAGCAGTCGACAGCAGACCGGGGAGCTGTTTTTT	CASSRQQTGELFF
-	-	TRBJ1-6	TRBV20-1	TGCAGTCCCCGGGGGGTATCAGGTTCACCCCTCCACTTT	CSPRGVSGSPLHF
many	-	TRBJ2-1	TRBV29-1	TGCAGCGTTGAAGACCCGAATCCTCCATTAACGGGAGTCAGTCGTAATGAGCAGTTCTTC	CSVEDPNPPLTGVSRNEQFF
-	-	TRBJ2-1	TRBV11-2	TGTGCCAGCAGCTTACTTTGGACAGATCTGTCTGAGCAGTTCTTC	CASSLLWTDLSEQFF
-	-	TRBJ2-1	TRBV5-6	TGTGCCAGCAGCTTAGACAGGATCTCCTACAATGAGCAGTTCTTC	CASSLDRISYNEQFF
-	-	TRBJ2-1	TRBV7-2	TGTGCCAGCAGCTTAGCGCTTTGGGGGGCCGGAGAGCAGTTCTTC	CASSLALWGAGEQFF
-	TRBD2	TRBJ2-1	TRBV4-2	TGTGCCAGCGGGACTAGCGGCTACAATGAGCAGTTCTTC	CASGTSGYNEQFF
few	-	TRBJ2-3	TRBV24-1	TGTGCCACCTCAGTCACAGATACGCAGTATTTT	CATSVTDTQYF
-	TRBD1	TRBJ2-1	TRBV6-1	TGTGCCAGCAGCAACAGACAGGGGTTCAATGAGCAGTTCTTC	CASSNRQGFNEQFF
few	TRBD2	TRBJ2-7	TRBV5-1	TGCGCCAGCAGCTTGGGGGGCGGTGGACTAGCGGGAGAGGAGCAGTACTTC	CASSLGGGGLAGEEQYF
few	-	TRBJ2-1	TRBV21-1	TGTGCCAGCAGCAAAGGGAAGGGTGCGAATGAGCAGTTCTTC	CASSKGKGANEQFF
few	-	TRBJ2-7	TRBV5-1	TGCGCCAGCAGCTCCCGGAGGGGACTCTCCTACGAGCAGTACTTC	CASSSRRGLSYEQYF
many	-	TRBJ2-1	TRBV12-3/TRBV12-4	TGTGCCAGCAGTGCGGTGGGTGAGCAGTTCTTC	CASSAVGEQFF